A single sample is the source of the 21 T cell receptor beta chains below, sequenced in a study of OX40 agonist ivuxolimab in advanced cancers. Sequencing used immunoSEQ multiplex PCR; TCRdb keeps in-frame clones, though not all of them. The sample has over 45,000 clones; under 85% are singletons. This specimen consisted of CD4+ or CD8+ T cells sorted from blood, obtained in a trial of the OX40 agonist ivuxolimab. These receptors were obtained from an adult with an advanced solid tumor such as melanoma, head and neck, liver or kidney cancer.

The gene calls are TRBV6-5 and TRBJ2-7; 7 bases fit TRBD1. The CDR3 has 13 amino acids. The germline V gene has CDR1 MNHEY and CDR2 SVGAGI. The V segment lost 5 bases and the J segment 4 bases; nucleotides outside the gene matches: 5. CDR3 amino acids: CASSRQGQYEQYF. The DNA for the CDR3 is TGTGCCAGCAGTCGACAGGGTCAGTACGAGCAGTACTTC.

The chain has TRBV7-9 and TRBJ1-1; 11 positions match TRBD1. Germline V gene sequence: CDR1 SEHNR, CDR2 FQNEAQ (reference sequence). Unmatched junction bases numbered 6, after V lost 4 bases and J lost 5 bases. The CDR3 totals 15 residues. CDR3 sequence (DNA): TGTGCCAGCAGCTCAACGGACAGGGGGCGTACTGAAGCTTTCTTT. This translates into CASSSTDRGRTEAFF.

The rearrangement uses TRBV6-1 and TRBJ2-3; TRBD1 matches at 7 bases. Germline values: CDR1 MNHNS, CDR2 SASEGT. Germline trimming cut 2 bases from V and 3 bases from J; bases unmatched to any gene: 8. The CDR3 extends over 16 amino acids. The CDR3 sequence: CASSETPGGRTDTQYF. The CDR3 nucleotides read TGTGCCAGCAGTGAAACCCCAGGGGGAAGAACAGATACGCAGTATTTT.

A single count supports this clone. The DNA of the CDR3 is TGTGCTAGTGCCGGAATCGGGGGCCTCACAGATACGCAGTATTTT. The encoded protein is CASAGIGGLTDTQYF. V and J are TRBV12-5 and TRBJ2-3; either TRBD1 or TRBD2 may fit D (6 bases each). CDR1 is LGHNT and CDR2 is FRNRAP in the germline V gene. V was clipped by 7 bases and J by 2 bases, with 16 bases between them. This CDR3 comprises 15 residues.

This clone occurred once. The chain links TRBV28 to TRBJ2-5, with a weak D call TRBD1 (6 bases). This CDR3 is built from 15 residues. The V gene lost 5 bases and the J gene lost 1 base, with 14 bases spanning the gap. Germline values: CDR1 MDHEN, CDR2 SYDVKM. In DNA form, the CDR3 reads TGTGCCAGCAGTCCCCCAGCCAGGGGCCAAGAGACCCAGTACTTC. Its translation is CASSPPARGQETQYF.

This CDR3 reads CASSQLAGAGDTQYF. The DNA of the CDR3 is TGTGCCAGTAGTCAACTAGCGGGAGCGGGCGATACGCAGTATTTT. The chain employs TRBV19 and TRBJ2-3; 11 bases agree with TRBD2. The CDR3 runs 15 residues. Germline CDR1 reads LNHDA; CDR2 reads SQIVND (reference sequence). V lost 5 bases and J lost 6; bases outside the gene matches: 7. Looking up the rest from reference TRBV19 and TRBJ2-3 gives the full variable domain: DGGITQSPKYLFRKEGQNVTLSCEQNLNHDAMYWYRQDPGQGLRLIYYSQIVNDFQKGDIAEGYSVSREKKESFPLTVTSAQKNPTAFYLCASSQLAGAGDTQYFGPGTRLTVL.

V and J are TRBV4-1 and TRBJ2-7; 7 nucleotides agree with TRBD1. The J segment lost 11 bases and the V segment lost 4 bases, leaving 8 bases of the junction unmatched. The CDR3 is 12 amino acids. Germline V gene sequence: CDR1 MGHRA, CDR2 YSYEKL. The CDR3 DNA reads as TGCGCCAGCAGCCGACCAGGGACAGCGAAGTACTTC. It yields the protein CASSRPGTAKYF.

This clone was seen only once. CDR3 DNA sequence: TGCGCCAGCAGCTTCGGTCAGGGGTTAGGTGAGCAGTTCTTC. Its protein product is CASSFGQGLGEQFF. The rearrangement uses TRBV5-1 and TRBJ2-1, with D tentatively TRBD1 (6 bases). Germline V lookup: CDR1 SGHRS, CDR2 YFSETQ. Trimming removed 2 bases at V and 9 bases at J, with 15 bases between. This CDR3 spans 14 amino acids.

The sample holds one count of this clone. J is TRBJ1-2 and V is TRBV28; D is ambiguous. CDR3 length equals 11 residues. The germline V gene has CDR1 MDHEN and CDR2 SYDVKM. Trimming cost V 5 bases and J 12 bases, with 13 bases left between them. CDR3 residues: CASSRAQLHTF. CDR3 DNA sequence: TGTGCCAGCAGTAGGGCCCAGTTGCACACCTTC.

V and J are TRBV28 and TRBJ2-5; tentatively, D is TRBD1 (5 bases). V gave up 4 bases and J gave up 3 bases, with 18 bases separating them. The germline gives CDR1 MDHEN, CDR2 SYDVKM. This CDR3 has 16 residues. The CDR3 spells CASSSHVGRAEETQYF. CDR3 bases: TGTGCCAGCAGTTCCCACGTTGGCAGGGCTGAAGAGACCCAGTACTTC.

The V call is TRBV28, the J call TRBJ1-1, with 9 positions matching TRBD1. The CDR3 is 15 residues long. J was trimmed by 6 bases and V by 5 bases; bases with no gene match: 10. The germline V gene has CDR1 MDHEN and CDR2 SYDVKM. CDR3 in amino acids: CASSLLTGGRSEAFF. The CDR3 coding sequence is TGTGCCAGCAGTCTTCTGACAGGGGGGAGGTCTGAAGCTTTCTTT.

The gene calls are TRBV6-1 and TRBJ2-1; 15 nucleotides align to TRBD2. The CDR3 sequence is 13 residues long. Germline lookup yields CDR1 MNHNS and CDR2 SASEGT. J was trimmed by 13 bases and V by 6 bases; bases with no gene match: 4. The CDR3, as DNA: TGTGCCAGCAGGGGGACTAGCGGGAGGACACAGTTCTTC. The encoded protein is CASRGTSGRTQFF.

This chain uses TRBV4-1 with TRBJ1-6; TRBD1 might be the D (6 bases). Germline lookup yields CDR1 MGHRA and CDR2 YSYEKL. Trimming took 4 bases from V and 0 from J, leaving 16 bases between them. The CDR3 is made up of 18 amino acids. CDR3 in amino acids: CASSPRTAPSSYNSPLHF. The CDR3 region has the DNA TGCGCCAGCAGCCCTCGGACAGCACCTAGCTCCTATAATTCACCCCTCCACTTT.

This clone ranks as medium-sized. The genes are TRBV7-9 and TRBJ2-7; the D gene is possibly TRBD1 (5 bases). The CDR3 length is 13 residues. V gave up 3 bases and J gave up 3 bases, with 9 bases separating them. Germline V gene lookup returns CDR1 SEHNR and CDR2 FQNEAQ (reference sequence). This CDR3 is CASSLAGIYEQYF. The CDR3 DNA sequence: TGTGCCAGCAGCTTGGCAGGGATCTACGAGCAGTACTTC.

The rearrangement uses TRBV5-4 and TRBJ2-7, with D perhaps assigned TRBD1 or TRBD2 (5 bases each). Trimming removed 4 bases from V and 4 bases from J, with 12 bases in between. CDR1 SGHNT and CDR2 YYREEE come from the germline V gene (reference sequence). CDR3 size: 13 residues. CDR3 sequence (DNA): TGTGCCAGCAGCCGGGACCTGAATTACGAGCAGTACTTC. Protein product: CASSRDLNYEQYF. Supplemented by reference TRBV5-4 and TRBJ2-7, the full variable domain reads ETGVTQSPTHLIKTRGQQVTLRCSSQSGHNTVSWYQQALGQGPQFIFQYYREEENGRGNFPPRFSGLQFPNYSSELNVNALELDDSALYLCASSRDLNYEQYFGPGTRLTVT.

The gene calls are TRBV2 and TRBJ1-4, with 9 positions matching TRBD1. This CDR3 has 13 amino acids. Per the germline V gene, CDR1 is SNHLY and CDR2 is FYNNEI. J lost 8 bases, V lost 9 bases, and 7 bases had no gene match. The CDR3 bases are TGTGCCAGTACGGGACAGGGTGGGGAAAAACTGTTTTTT. Translating gives CASTGQGGEKLFF.

The chain couples TRBV6-5 to TRBJ2-5; D is perhaps TRBD2 (5 bases). Germline CDR1 is MNHEY and CDR2 is SVGAGI. Trimming took 2 bases from V and 1 from J, leaving 8 bases between them. CDR3 length: 14 amino acids. CDR3 bases: TGTGCCAGCAGTTACCCGGGGAGCCAAGAGACCCAGTACTTC. Amino acid sequence: CASSYPGSQETQYF.

This clone was counted a few times. The V gene is TRBV29-1, the J gene TRBJ1-5, with 7 bases lining up with TRBD1. The ends lost 4 bases at V and 0 bases at J; junction bases unmatched: 3. CDR3 size: 14 residues. From germline, CDR1 is SQVTM and CDR2 ANQGSEA. The CDR3 DNA reads TGCAGCGTTGCGGGACAGAATAGCAATCAGCCCCAGCATTTT. Its protein is CSVAGQNSNQPQHF.

The chain combines TRBV6-5 with TRBJ2-7; D ambiguous. The CDR3 extends over 14 amino acids. The V end lost 2 bases, the J end lost 6 bases, and 14 bases lay between the germline ends. Germline assignment: CDR1 MNHEY and CDR2 SVGAGI. In DNA form, the CDR3 reads TGTGCCAGCAGTTACCTCGGCGTGCGAGGCGAGCAGTACTTC. Encoded protein: CASSYLGVRGEQYF.

The chain combines TRBV6-6 with TRBJ2-4; TRBD1 matches at 8 bases. Germline V gene lookup returns CDR1 MNHNY and CDR2 SVGAGI (reference sequence). CDR3 size: 14 residues. V shed 4 bases and J 8 bases; nucleotides not matched to a gene: 7. The CDR3 DNA sequence: TGTGCCAGCAGTTTCGGGACAGGCGTCGACATTCAGTACTTC. Translation gives CASSFGTGVDIQYF.

The rearrangement joins TRBV10-3 to TRBJ1-5, with unresolved D. Trimming took off 6 bases at V and 4 bases at J, with 10 bases between the two ends. The CDR3 runs to 13 residues. From germline, CDR1 is ENHRY and CDR2 SYGVKD. The CDR3, as DNA: TGTGCCATCAGCGAGGTAGTGAATCAGCCCCAGCATTTT. It codes for CAISEVVNQPQHF.